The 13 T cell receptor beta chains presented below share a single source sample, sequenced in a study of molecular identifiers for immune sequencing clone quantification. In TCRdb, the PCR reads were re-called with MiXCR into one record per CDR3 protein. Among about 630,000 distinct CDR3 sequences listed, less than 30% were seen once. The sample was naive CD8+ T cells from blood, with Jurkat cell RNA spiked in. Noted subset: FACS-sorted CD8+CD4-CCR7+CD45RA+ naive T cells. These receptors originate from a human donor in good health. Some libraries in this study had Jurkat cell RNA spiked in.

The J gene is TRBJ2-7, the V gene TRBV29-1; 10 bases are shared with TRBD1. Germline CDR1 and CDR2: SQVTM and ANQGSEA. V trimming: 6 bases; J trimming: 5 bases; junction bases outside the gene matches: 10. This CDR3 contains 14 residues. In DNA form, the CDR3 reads TGCAGCGTCCCCCCCCCGACAGGGGGCAACGAGCAGTACTTC. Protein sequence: CSVPPPTGGNEQYF.

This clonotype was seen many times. The CDR3 DNA reads as TGTGCCAGCAGCTCCGAGCGGAATAATGAAAAACTGTTTTTT. It encodes CASSSERNNEKLFF. This chain links TRBV5-4 with TRBJ1-4; D ambiguous. Germline V gene sequence: CDR1 SGHNT, CDR2 YYREEE (reference sequence). This CDR3 comprises 14 residues. V was trimmed by 3 bases and J by 4 bases, leaving 10 bases between them.

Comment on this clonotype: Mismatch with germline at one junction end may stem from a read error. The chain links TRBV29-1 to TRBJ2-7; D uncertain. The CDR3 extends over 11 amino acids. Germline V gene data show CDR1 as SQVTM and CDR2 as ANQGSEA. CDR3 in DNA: TGCTGCGTTGTGGGGTCTGGCGAGCAGTACTTC. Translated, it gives CCVVGSGEQYF.

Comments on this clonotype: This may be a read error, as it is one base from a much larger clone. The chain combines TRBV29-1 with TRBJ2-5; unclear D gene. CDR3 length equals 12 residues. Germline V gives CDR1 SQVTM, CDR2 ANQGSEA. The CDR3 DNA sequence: TGCAGCGTCAGCGACGGGCAAGAGGCCCAGTACTTC. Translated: CSVSDGQEAQYF.

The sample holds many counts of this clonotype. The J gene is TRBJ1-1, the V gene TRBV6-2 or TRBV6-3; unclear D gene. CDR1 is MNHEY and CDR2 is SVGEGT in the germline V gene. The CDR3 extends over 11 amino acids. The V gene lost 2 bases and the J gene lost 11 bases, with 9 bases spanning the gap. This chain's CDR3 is CASSYVEVAFF. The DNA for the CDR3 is TGTGCCAGCAGTTACGTCGAAGTGGCTTTCTTT.

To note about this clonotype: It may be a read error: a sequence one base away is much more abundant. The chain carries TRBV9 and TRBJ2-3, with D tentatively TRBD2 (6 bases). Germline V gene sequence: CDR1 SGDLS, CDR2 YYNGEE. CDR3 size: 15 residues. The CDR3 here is CASPLTGVSTDTQCF. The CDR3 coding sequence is TGTGCCAGCCCTCTGACGGGGGTTAGCACAGATACGCAGTGTTTT.

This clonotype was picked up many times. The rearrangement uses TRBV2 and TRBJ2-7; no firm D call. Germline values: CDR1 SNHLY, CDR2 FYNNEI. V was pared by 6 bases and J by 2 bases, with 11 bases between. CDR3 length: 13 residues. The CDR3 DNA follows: TGTGCCAGCAGGTGGACCGAGACCTACGAGCAGTACTTC. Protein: CASRWTETYEQYF.

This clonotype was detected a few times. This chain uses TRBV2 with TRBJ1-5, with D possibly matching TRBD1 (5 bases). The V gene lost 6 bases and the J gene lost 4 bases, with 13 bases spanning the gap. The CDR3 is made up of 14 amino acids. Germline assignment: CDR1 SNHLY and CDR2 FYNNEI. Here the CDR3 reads CASRKTGENQPQHF. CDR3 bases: TGTGCCAGCAGGAAGACGGGGGAGAATCAGCCCCAGCATTTT.

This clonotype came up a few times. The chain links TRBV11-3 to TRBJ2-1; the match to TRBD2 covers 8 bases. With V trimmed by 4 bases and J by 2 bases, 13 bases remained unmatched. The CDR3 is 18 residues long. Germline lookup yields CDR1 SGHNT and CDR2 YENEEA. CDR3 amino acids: CASSYFSGGGLTYNEQFF. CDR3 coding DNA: TGTGCCAGCAGCTATTTTTCGGGAGGGGGATTAACCTACAATGAGCAGTTCTTC. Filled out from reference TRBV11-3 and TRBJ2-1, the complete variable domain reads EAGVVQSPRYKIIEKKQPVAFWCNPISGHNTLYWYLQNLGQGPELLIRYENEEAVDDSQLPKDRFSAERLKGVDSTLKIQPAELGDSAVYLCASSYFSGGGLTYNEQFFGPGTRLTVL.

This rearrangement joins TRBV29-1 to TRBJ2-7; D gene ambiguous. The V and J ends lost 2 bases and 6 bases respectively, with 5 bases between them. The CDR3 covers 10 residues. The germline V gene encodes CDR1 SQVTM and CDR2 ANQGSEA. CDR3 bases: TGCAGCGTTGAAAACGGCGAGCAGTACTTC. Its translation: CSVENGEQYF.

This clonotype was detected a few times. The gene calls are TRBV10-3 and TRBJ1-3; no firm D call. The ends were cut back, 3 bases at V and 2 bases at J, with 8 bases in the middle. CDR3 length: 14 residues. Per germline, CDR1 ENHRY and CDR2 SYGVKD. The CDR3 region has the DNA TGTGCCATCAGTGATGTGTATCCTGGAAACACCATATATTTT. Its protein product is CAISDVYPGNTIYF.

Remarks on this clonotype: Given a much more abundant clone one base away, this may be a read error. CDR3 region: CSARPRDNSYELYF. CDR3 nucleotides: TGCAGTGCTAGGCCCCGGGACAACTCCTACGAGCTGTACTTC. The gene calls are TRBV20-1 and TRBJ2-7; possibly TRBD1 for D (6 bases). Germline V CDR1 and CDR2: DFQATT, SNEGSKA (reference sequence). The CDR3 runs to 14 residues.

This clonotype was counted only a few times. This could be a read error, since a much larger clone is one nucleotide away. The CDR3 is CAGRDRVNQPQHF. The CDR3 region has the DNA TGTGCCGGCCGGGACAGGGTAAACCAGCCCCAGCATTTT. The chain is built from TRBV6-8 and TRBJ1-5, with 9 bases matching TRBD1. The CDR3 has 13 amino acids. CDR1 is MNHGY and CDR2 is SAAAGT in the germline V gene. With V trimmed by 11 bases and J by 7 bases, 9 bases remained unmatched.